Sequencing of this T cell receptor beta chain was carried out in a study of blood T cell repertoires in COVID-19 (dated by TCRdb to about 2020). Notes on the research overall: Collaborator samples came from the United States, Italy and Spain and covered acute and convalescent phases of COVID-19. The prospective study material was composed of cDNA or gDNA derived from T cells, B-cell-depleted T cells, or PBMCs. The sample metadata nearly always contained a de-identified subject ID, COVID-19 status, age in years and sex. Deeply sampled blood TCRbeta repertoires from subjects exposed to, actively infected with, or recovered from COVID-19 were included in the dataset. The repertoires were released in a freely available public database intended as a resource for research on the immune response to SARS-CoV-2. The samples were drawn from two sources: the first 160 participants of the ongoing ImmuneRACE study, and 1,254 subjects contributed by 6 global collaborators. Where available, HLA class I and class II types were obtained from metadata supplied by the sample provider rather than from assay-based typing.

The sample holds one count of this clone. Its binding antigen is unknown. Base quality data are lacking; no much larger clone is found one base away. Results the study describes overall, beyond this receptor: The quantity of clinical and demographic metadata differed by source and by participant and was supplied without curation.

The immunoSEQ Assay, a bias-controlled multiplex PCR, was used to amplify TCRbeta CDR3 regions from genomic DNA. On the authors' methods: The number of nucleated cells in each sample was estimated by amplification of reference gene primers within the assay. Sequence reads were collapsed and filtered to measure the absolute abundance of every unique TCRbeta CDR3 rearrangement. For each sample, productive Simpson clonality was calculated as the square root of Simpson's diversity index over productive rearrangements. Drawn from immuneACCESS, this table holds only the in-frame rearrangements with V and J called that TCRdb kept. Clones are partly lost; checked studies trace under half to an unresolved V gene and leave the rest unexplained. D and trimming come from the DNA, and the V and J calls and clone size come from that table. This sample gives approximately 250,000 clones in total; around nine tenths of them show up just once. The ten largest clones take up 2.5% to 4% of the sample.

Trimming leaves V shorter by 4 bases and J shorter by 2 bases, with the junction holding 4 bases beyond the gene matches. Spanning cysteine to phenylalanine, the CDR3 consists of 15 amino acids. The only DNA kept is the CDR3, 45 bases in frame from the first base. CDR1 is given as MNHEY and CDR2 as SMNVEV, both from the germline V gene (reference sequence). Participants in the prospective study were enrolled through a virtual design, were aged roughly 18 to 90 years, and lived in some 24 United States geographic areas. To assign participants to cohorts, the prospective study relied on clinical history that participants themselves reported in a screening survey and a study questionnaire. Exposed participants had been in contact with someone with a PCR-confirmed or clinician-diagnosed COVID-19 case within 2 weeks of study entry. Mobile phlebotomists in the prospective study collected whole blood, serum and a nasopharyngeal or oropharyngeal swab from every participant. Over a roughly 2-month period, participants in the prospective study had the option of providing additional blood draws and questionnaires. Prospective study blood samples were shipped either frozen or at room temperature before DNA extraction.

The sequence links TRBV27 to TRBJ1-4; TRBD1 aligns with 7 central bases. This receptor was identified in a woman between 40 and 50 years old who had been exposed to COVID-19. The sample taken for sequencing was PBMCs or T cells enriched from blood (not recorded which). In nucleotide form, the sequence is TGTGCCAGCAGTTGGGGACAGTCGACTAATGAAAAACTGTTTTTT. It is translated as CASSWGQSTNEKLFF.